A selection of T cell receptor beta chains follows, all from one sample in a study of CD8 T cells in Susac syndrome. TCRdb analysed the immunoSEQ multiplex PCR reads with MiXCR anew, one entry per CDR3 protein. The data contain 70,000 or so distinct CDR3 sequences, approximately 94% of them seen just once; the ten biggest clones take up under 0.6%. The sequenced material came from CD8+ T cells from PBMCs. The receptors here all came from a human donor with multiple sclerosis. The CDR3 runs from the conserved cysteine through the conserved F or W. A D gene is named only where the DNA matches it firmly. Size values are once, few and many counts, or a class for expanded clones, and some rows have none.

J gene: TRBJ1-1; CDR3 length: 15; clone size: NA; D gene: NA; V gene: TRBV25-1; CDR3 DNA: TGTGCCAGCAGTGAATATGGGGCGGGGGAGACTGAAGCTTTCTTT; CDR3 protein: CASSEYGAGETEAFF
J gene: TRBJ1-5; CDR3 length: 14; clone size: once; D gene: NA; V gene: TRBV7-2; CDR3 DNA: TGTGCCAGCAGCTTAAACCTTCCCGGGCAGCCCCAGCATTTT; CDR3 protein: CASSLNLPGQPQHF
J gene: TRBJ1-1; CDR3 length: 13; clone size: NA; D gene: NA; V gene: TRBV25-1; CDR3 DNA: TGTGCCAGCAGTGTCTCCGTGGGCACTGAAGCTTTCTTT; CDR3 protein: CASSVSVGTEAFF
J gene: TRBJ2-7; CDR3 length: 13; clone size: NA; D gene: NA; V gene: TRBV5-6; CDR3 DNA: TGTGCCAGCAGCTTCACCACAGCCTACGAGCAGTACTTC; CDR3 protein: CASSFTTAYEQYF
J gene: TRBJ1-5; CDR3 length: 15; clone size: once; D gene: NA; V gene: TRBV19; CDR3 DNA: TGTGCCAGTAGTATAGACCTGGACAGTAATCAGCCCCAGCATTTT; CDR3 protein: CASSIDLDSNQPQHF
J gene: TRBJ2-7; CDR3 length: 13; clone size: NA; D gene: NA; V gene: TRBV20-1; CDR3 DNA: TGCAGTGCCATTACGGACACCTCCTACGAGCAGTACTTC; CDR3 protein: CSAITDTSYEQYF
J gene: TRBJ1-1; CDR3 length: 11; clone size: NA; D gene: NA; V gene: TRBV29-1; CDR3 DNA: TGCAGCGTTGTAGGGGCCGACTGGGCTTTCTTT; CDR3 protein: CSVVGADWAFF
J gene: TRBJ2-7; CDR3 length: 13; clone size: NA; D gene: NA; V gene: TRBV28; CDR3 DNA: TGTGCCAGCAGTTTGAAGGGGAGCGGTGAGCAGTACTTC; CDR3 protein: CASSLKGSGEQYF
J gene: TRBJ2-7; CDR3 length: 13; clone size: NA; D gene: NA; V gene: TRBV29-1; CDR3 DNA: TGCAGCGTTGAAGATCCGGTGACCTACGAGCAGTACTTC; CDR3 protein: CSVEDPVTYEQYF
J gene: TRBJ1-4; CDR3 length: 15; clone size: once; D gene: NA; V gene: TRBV4-1; CDR3 DNA: TGCGCCAGCAGCCAAAGCGGGGGCTGGTCTGAAAAACTGTTTTTT; CDR3 protein: CASSQSGGWSEKLFF
J gene: TRBJ2-3; CDR3 length: 16; clone size: once; D gene: NA; V gene: TRBV6-1; CDR3 DNA: TGTGCCAGCAGTCGGGGTGAGGGGGAAGGATCAGATACGCAGTATTTT; CDR3 protein: CASSRGEGEGSDTQYF
J gene: TRBJ2-7; CDR3 length: 14; clone size: NA; D gene: NA; V gene: TRBV20-1; CDR3 DNA: TGCAGTGCTAGAGACCGGGACGGTCTCTACGAGCAGTACTTC; CDR3 protein: CSARDRDGLYEQYF
J gene: TRBJ2-5; CDR3 length: 16; clone size: NA; D gene: NA; V gene: TRBV18; CDR3 DNA: TGTGCCAGCTCATCCGCCGGACCCCTCCGCTGGGAGACCCAGTACTTC; CDR3 protein: CASSSAGPLRWETQYF
J gene: TRBJ1-2; CDR3 length: 14; clone size: NA; D gene: NA; V gene: TRBV20-1; CDR3 DNA: TGCAGTGCTACGTTGGGAGGGGATTCCGATGGCTACACCTTC; CDR3 protein: CSATLGGDSDGYTF
J gene: TRBJ2-3; CDR3 length: 16; clone size: NA; D gene: TRBD2; V gene: TRBV30; CDR3 DNA: TGTGCCTGGAGTGTAGGTAGCGGGGGGGTCACAGATACGCAGTATTTT; CDR3 protein: CAWSVGSGGVTDTQYF
J gene: TRBJ1-5; CDR3 length: 14; clone size: NA; D gene: TRBD1; V gene: TRBV20-1; CDR3 DNA: TGCAGTGCCTTAGGGACAGGTGACAATCAGCCCCAGCATTTT; CDR3 protein: CSALGTGDNQPQHF
J gene: TRBJ2-7; CDR3 length: 12; clone size: NA; D gene: TRBD1; V gene: TRBV19; CDR3 DNA: TGTGCCACCGGGACAGGTACCTACGAGCAGTACTTC; CDR3 protein: CATGTGTYEQYF
J gene: TRBJ1-6; CDR3 length: 16; clone size: NA; D gene: NA; V gene: TRBV4-3; CDR3 DNA: TGCGCCAGCAGCCAAGATGGATCCGGTGTTAGTTCACCCCTCCACTTT; CDR3 protein: CASSQDGSGVSSPLHF
J gene: TRBJ2-1; CDR3 length: 12; clone size: NA; D gene: NA; V gene: TRBV7-9; CDR3 DNA: TGTGCCAGCAGCATACAAACCAGAGGGCCGATATTC; CDR3 protein: CASSIQTRGPIF
J gene: TRBJ2-7; CDR3 length: 15; clone size: NA; D gene: NA; V gene: TRBV6-5; CDR3 DNA: TGTGCCAGCAGTTACTCTGGGGGGTCTCTGGTCGGGCAGTACTTC; CDR3 protein: CASSYSGGSLVGQYF
J gene: TRBJ2-5; CDR3 length: 13; clone size: NA; D gene: TRBD1; V gene: TRBV25-1; CDR3 DNA: TGTGCCAGCAACGACAGGGGGGTCGAGACCCAGTACTTC; CDR3 protein: CASNDRGVETQYF
J gene: TRBJ2-2; CDR3 length: 13; clone size: NA; D gene: NA; V gene: TRBV30; CDR3 DNA: TGTGCCTGGAGTATACAGGGTACCGGGGAGCTGTTTTTT; CDR3 protein: CAWSIQGTGELFF
J gene: TRBJ2-1; CDR3 length: 15; clone size: NA; D gene: TRBD2; V gene: TRBV4-3; CDR3 DNA: TGCGCCAGCAGCCAAGTGCTAGCGGGATACAATGAGCAGTTCTTC; CDR3 protein: CASSQVLAGYNEQFF
J gene: TRBJ2-4; CDR3 length: 11; clone size: NA; D gene: NA; V gene: TRBV28; CDR3 DNA: TGTGCCAGCAGTTCGACGGGGATTCAGTACTTC; CDR3 protein: CASSSTGIQYF
J gene: TRBJ2-7; CDR3 length: 16; clone size: NA; D gene: NA; V gene: TRBV29-1; CDR3 DNA: TGCAGCGTTGAGTCCTGGACAGAAAGTTCGTCCTACGAGCAGTACTTC; CDR3 protein: CSVESWTESSSYEQYF
J gene: TRBJ2-1; CDR3 length: 12; clone size: NA; D gene: NA; V gene: TRBV12-3/TRBV12-4; CDR3 DNA: TGTGCCAGCAGTTTAGACCCAGAGCAGCAGTTCTTC; CDR3 protein: CASSLDPEQQFF
J gene: TRBJ1-2; CDR3 length: 13; clone size: NA; D gene: NA; V gene: TRBV3-1; CDR3 DNA: TGTGCCAGCAGCCAGGCGGCCGGCGGGGGCTACACCTTC; CDR3 protein: CASSQAAGGGYTF
J gene: TRBJ2-7; CDR3 length: 12; clone size: NA; D gene: NA; V gene: TRBV28; CDR3 DNA: TGTGCCAGCAGTCCCCCGGGGCTTGAGCAGTACTTC; CDR3 protein: CASSPPGLEQYF
J gene: TRBJ2-5; CDR3 length: 16; clone size: few; D gene: NA; V gene: TRBV3-1; CDR3 DNA: TGTGCCAGCAGCCAAGATGGGGGCGGGGCCCGAGAGACCCAGTACTTC; CDR3 protein: CASSQDGGGARETQYF
J gene: TRBJ2-3; CDR3 length: 14; clone size: NA; D gene: NA; V gene: TRBV25-1; CDR3 DNA: TGTGCCAGCAGTGAATTGACAGACACAGATACGCAGTATTTT; CDR3 protein: CASSELTDTDTQYF
J gene: TRBJ2-7; CDR3 length: 11; clone size: NA; D gene: NA; V gene: TRBV23-1; CDR3 DNA: TGCGCCAGCAGTCAGTTTGACGAGCAGTACTTC; CDR3 protein: CASSQFDEQYF
J gene: TRBJ2-1; CDR3 length: 14; clone size: once; D gene: TRBD1; V gene: TRBV29-1; CDR3 DNA: TGCAGCGTTACCGGGACAGGGTTCAACAATGAGCAGTTCTTC; CDR3 protein: CSVTGTGFNNEQFF
J gene: TRBJ2-5; CDR3 length: 13; clone size: NA; D gene: NA; V gene: TRBV3-1; CDR3 DNA: TGTGCCAGCAGCCAAGACGTTATTGAGACCCAGTACTTC; CDR3 protein: CASSQDVIETQYF